Following are 11 T cell receptor beta chains from one sample sequenced in a study of type 1 regulatory T cells. Using its own MiXCR run on the reads, TCRdb lists one record per CDR3 protein. The table lists 55,000 to 65,000 distinct CDR3 sequences, less than 70% of them singletons. These TCRs are of unknown antigen specificity. Source material: cultured non-Tr1 T cells, either the whole culture or a sorted T cell fraction (not recorded which). The source of these receptors is a human donor in good health.

The genes are TRBV18 and TRBJ2-5, with D unresolved. This CDR3 spans 13 amino acids. Germline V CDR1 and CDR2: KGHSH, LQKENI. V lost 8 bases and J lost 1, with 11 bases in between. CDR3 DNA sequence: TGTGCCAGCGTGCGTAACCTCCAAGAGACCCAGTACTTC. This translates into CASVRNLQETQYF. Using reference TRBV18 and TRBJ2-5 for the parts outside the CDR3, the full variable domain is NAGVMQNPRHLVRRRGQEARLRCSPMKGHSHVYWYRQLPEEGLKFMVYLQKENIIDESGMPKERFSAEFPKEGPSILRIQQVVRGDSAAYFCASVRNLQETQYFGPGTRLLVL.

This clonotype has a handful of counts. This chain connects TRBV20-1 to TRBJ2-3; D not resolved. The CDR3 length is 14 residues. Germline V gene lookup returns CDR1 DFQATT and CDR2 SNEGSKA (reference sequence). Between the trimmed V and J ends, which lost 3 bases and 6 bases, there was a span of 16 bases. This CDR3 reads CSASPAMGSDTQYF. The CDR3, as DNA: TGCAGTGCTAGCCCGGCAATGGGGTCCGATACGCAGTATTTT.

This clonotype was seen more than once but under ten times. This sequence joins TRBV5-1 and TRBJ1-1, with D uncertain. Trimming took 0 bases from V and 0 from J, leaving 12 bases between them. Germline assignment: CDR1 SGHRS and CDR2 YFSETQ. This CDR3 contains 16 residues. The CDR3 region is CASSLEVANLNTEAFF. CDR3 in DNA: TGCGCCAGCAGCTTGGAGGTTGCTAATTTGAACACTGAAGCTTTCTTT. Based on the CDR3 plus reference TRBV5-1 and TRBJ1-1, the full variable domain is KAGVTQTPRYLIKTRGQQVTLSCSPISGHRSVSWYQQTPGQGLQFLFEYFSETQRNKGNFPGRFSGRQFSNSRSEMNVSTLELGDSALYLCASSLEVANLNTEAFFGQGTRLTVV.

This chain joins TRBV12-3 or TRBV12-4 and TRBJ2-7; 7 bases align to TRBD1. The CDR3 is 14 residues long. The trim removed 6 bases at V and 6 bases at J, leaving 11 bases unmatched. The CDR3 DNA reads as TGTGCCAGCAGCAAACAGGGGTGGATCGGCGAGCAGTACTTC. Translating gives CASSKQGWIGEQYF.

This clonotype has more than one count but fewer than ten. The rearrangement links TRBV7-9 to TRBJ2-2, with D tentatively TRBD2 (6 bases). Between the trimmed V and J ends, which lost 6 bases and 3 bases, there was a span of 17 bases. The CDR3 contains 16 residues. Germline V gene data show CDR1 as SEHNR and CDR2 as FQNEAQ (reference sequence). CDR3 protein: CASRPTSGDYTGELFF. As DNA, the CDR3 is TGTGCCAGCAGGCCAACCTCGGGGGATTACACCGGGGAGCTGTTTTTT. Variable domain in full (rest from reference TRBV7-9 and TRBJ2-2): DTGVSQNPRHKITKRGQNVTFRCDPISEHNRLYWYRQTLGQGPEFLTYFQNEAQLEKSRLLSDRFSAERPKGSFSTLEIQRTEQGDSAMYLCASRPTSGDYTGELFFGEGSRLTVL.

This chain connects TRBV7-2 to TRBJ2-7; possible D gene TRBD2, 5 bases. The CDR3 sequence is 16 residues long. With 5 bases removed from V and 2 bases from J, the gap between germline ends came to 19 bases. Germline loops: CDR1 SGHTA, CDR2 FQGNSA. CDR3 residues: CASSTAVGGWAYEQYF. The CDR3 nucleotides are TGTGCCAGCAGCACAGCGGTTGGCGGATGGGCCTACGAGCAGTACTTC. Filled out from reference TRBV7-2 and TRBJ2-7, the complete variable domain reads GAGVSQSPSNKVTEKGKDVELRCDPISGHTALYWYRQSLGQGLEFLIYFQGNSAPDKSGLPSDRFSAERTGGSVSTLTIQRTQQEDSAVYLCASSTAVGGWAYEQYFGPGTRLTVT.

This clonotype was seen only a few times. The rearrangement joins TRBV12-3 or TRBV12-4 to TRBJ2-5, with D perhaps matching TRBD1 (5 bases). CDR3 length: 14 amino acids. V was trimmed by 6 bases and J by 3 bases, leaving 14 bases between them. The CDR3 spells CASSHRPNEETQYF. The CDR3 DNA reads as TGTGCCAGCAGCCACAGGCCTAATGAAGAGACCCAGTACTTC.

This chain's CDR3 is CASSVGPYTGSYNEQFF. CDR3 bases: TGTGCCAGCAGCGTAGGCCCCTATACGGGTTCCTACAATGAGCAGTTCTTC. The genes are TRBV9 and TRBJ2-1; D is ambiguous. V shed 0 bases and J shed 1 base, with 14 bases lying between them. CDR1 SGDLS and CDR2 YYNGEE come from the germline V gene. The CDR3 has 17 residues.

This clonotype has only a few counts. The chain uses TRBV7-2 and TRBJ1-5; maybe TRBD1 (5 bases). The ends were cut back, 6 bases at V and 9 bases at J, with 9 bases in the middle. The CDR3 has 11 amino acids. Germline CDR1 reads SGHTA; CDR2 reads FQGNSA. The CDR3 region is CASSSGGPQHF. DNA of the CDR3: TGTGCCAGCAGTTCGGGGGGGCCCCAGCATTTT.

The chain combines TRBV12-5 with TRBJ2-2; 9 bases fit TRBD1. Trimming took 3 bases from V and 3 from J; bases not matched to a gene: 11. Germline assignment: CDR1 LGHNT and CDR2 FRNRAP. The CDR3 has 18 amino acids. The CDR3 sequence is CASGFTPGQGFHTGELFF. In DNA form, the CDR3 reads TGTGCTAGTGGTTTTACTCCGGGACAGGGATTTCACACCGGGGAGCTGTTTTTT.

This chain joins TRBV7-9 and TRBJ2-2; 11 nucleotides match TRBD2. Losses at the gene ends were 4 bases for V and 9 bases for J; bases not matched to a gene: 7. The germline V gene has CDR1 SEHNR and CDR2 FQNEAQ (reference sequence). The CDR3 has 15 amino acids. CDR3: CASSSGLAEPRELFF. CDR3 DNA: TGTGCCAGCAGCTCGGGACTAGCGGAACCCCGGGAGCTGTTTTTT.